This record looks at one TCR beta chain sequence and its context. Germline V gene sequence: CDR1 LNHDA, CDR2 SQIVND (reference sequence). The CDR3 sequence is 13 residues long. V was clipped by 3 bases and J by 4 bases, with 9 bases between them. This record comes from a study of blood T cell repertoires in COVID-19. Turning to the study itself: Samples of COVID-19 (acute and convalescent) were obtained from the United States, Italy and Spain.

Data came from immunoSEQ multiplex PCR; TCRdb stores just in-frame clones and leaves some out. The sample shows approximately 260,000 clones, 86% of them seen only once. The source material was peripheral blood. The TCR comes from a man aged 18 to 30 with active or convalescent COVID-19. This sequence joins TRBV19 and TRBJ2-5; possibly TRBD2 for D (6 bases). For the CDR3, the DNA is TGTGCCAGTAGTATTATCGGGGGAGAGACCCAGTACTTC. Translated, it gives CASSIIGGETQYF.